Below, 26 T cell receptor beta chains from the same sample are listed, as sequenced in a study of control samples from healthy donors and cancer patients. Measured with immunoSEQ multiplex PCR; TCRdb has only the in-frame clones, and not every one. The sample yields around 77,000 clones, over 80% seen once. Specimen: blood. These receptors were obtained from a woman aged 60-75 years in good health.

The rearrangement joins TRBV28 to TRBJ2-1; D possibly corresponds to TRBD1 (6 bases). V lost 6 bases and J 5 bases, leaving 17 bases between the germline ends. This CDR3 contains 15 residues. From germline, CDR1 is MDHEN and CDR2 SYDVKM. The CDR3 spells CASSSGTLRHNEQFF. The DNA of the CDR3 is TGTGCCAGCAGCTCAGGGACACTACGGCACAATGAGCAGTTCTTC.

This chain joins TRBV6-5 and TRBJ2-7; 7 positions match TRBD1. This CDR3 contains 15 residues. The J segment lost 2 bases and the V segment lost 6 bases, leaving 10 bases of the junction unmatched. Germline V gene sequence: CDR1 MNHEY, CDR2 SVGAGI. CDR3: CASRRDSGGAYEQYF. Written as DNA, the CDR3 is TGTGCCAGCAGGAGGGACAGTGGGGGCGCCTACGAGCAGTACTTC.

The J gene is TRBJ2-5, the V gene TRBV28; 12 nucleotides agree with TRBD1. Germline V lookup: CDR1 MDHEN, CDR2 SYDVKM. The junction had 8 bases not matched to a gene; V was cut back by 5 bases and J by 4 bases. The CDR3 extends over 16 amino acids. The CDR3 DNA sequence: TGTGCCAGCAGTCCCGCCGGGACAGGGGGCAGAGAGACCCAGTACTTC. It encodes CASSPAGTGGRETQYF.

This chain uses TRBV6-1 with TRBJ2-7, with TRBD2 matching 7 bases. With 4 bases clipped from V and 0 bases from J, the junction kept 12 bases outside the gene matches. This CDR3 contains 17 residues. Germline V CDR1 and CDR2: MNHNS, SASEGT. CDR3 loop: CASSAERGTTGSYEQYF. The DNA of the CDR3 is TGTGCCAGCAGTGCCGAGAGAGGGACTACCGGCTCCTACGAGCAGTACTTC.

The gene calls are TRBV5-4 and TRBJ2-2; tentative D call: TRBD2 (5 bases). V was shortened by 6 bases and J by 1 base, with 13 bases between the two germline ends. This CDR3 has 15 amino acids. CDR1 is SGHNT and CDR2 is YYREEE in the germline V gene (reference sequence). The DNA of the CDR3 is TGTGCCAGCAACGAGTGGGAGTTGAACACCGGGGAGCTGTTTTTT. Its protein is CASNEWELNTGELFF.

V usage is TRBV10-1 and J usage is TRBJ2-7; TRBD1 matches 11 bases. This CDR3 contains 18 residues. Germline V gene lookup returns CDR1 WNHNN and CDR2 SYGVQD (reference sequence). Losses at the gene ends were 3 bases for V and 3 bases for J; bases not matched to a gene: 13. CDR3 region: CASSDSGQGAGGYYEQYF. As DNA, the CDR3 is TGCGCCAGCAGTGATAGTGGACAGGGGGCTGGAGGGTACTACGAGCAGTACTTC.

The chain is built from TRBV6-5 and TRBJ1-1, with 7 bases identical to TRBD1. The CDR3 contains 15 residues. Germline CDR1 MNHEY, CDR2 SVGAGI. V shed 7 bases, J shed 2 bases, and the junction held 10 bases outside the gene matches. CDR3: CASTTGTAGNTEAFF. DNA of the CDR3: TGTGCCAGCACCACCGGGACAGCTGGAAACACTGAAGCTTTCTTT.

This clone was detected only a few times. This chain joins TRBV7-2 and TRBJ1-2; 7 bases match TRBD1. This CDR3 region has 13 residues. Trimming took 5 bases from V and 4 from J; bases not matched to a gene: 4. CDR1 SGHTA and CDR2 FQGNSA come from the germline V gene. The CDR3 loop reads CASSPTGAYGYTF. CDR3 nucleotide sequence: TGTGCCAGCAGCCCTACAGGGGCCTATGGCTACACCTTC.

The J gene is TRBJ1-3, the V gene TRBV11-2; possible D gene TRBD1, 6 bases. Germline CDR1 reads SGHAT; CDR2 reads FQNNGV. This CDR3 has 18 amino acids. Between the trimmed V and J ends, which lost 5 bases and 1 base, there was a span of 21 bases. The CDR3 nucleotides read TGTGCCAGCAGCACTGCGTTCGCCGGGACATATTCTGGAAACACCATATATTTT. This translates into CASSTAFAGTYSGNTIYF.

V is TRBV3-1 (or the pseudogene TRBV3-2) and J is TRBJ2-7; D perhaps matches TRBD1 (5 bases). Per the germline V gene, CDR1 is LGHDT and CDR2 is YNNKEL (reference sequence). The CDR3 runs to 14 residues. With 3 bases removed from V and 7 bases from J, the gap between germline ends came to 16 bases. DNA of the CDR3: TGTGCCAGCAGCCATAGACCGACTGACAGTGAGCAGTACTTC. Amino acid sequence: CASSHRPTDSEQYF.

The chain employs TRBV27 and TRBJ1-1; D remains ambiguous. There are 14 residues in the CDR3. Germline assignment: CDR1 MNHEY and CDR2 SMNVEV (reference sequence). With 0 bases removed from V and 1 base from J, the gap between germline ends came to 6 bases. CDR3 nucleotides: TGTGCCAGCAGTTTATCTCCAGCGAACACTGAAGCTTTCTTT. Translated, it gives CASSLSPANTEAFF.

In its sample, this clone was seen once. The rearrangement joins TRBV5-1 to TRBJ2-3, with D possibly being TRBD1 (6 bases). This CDR3 is built from 14 residues. Trimming shortened V by 1 base and J by 5 bases, and 11 bases separated the two germline ends. CDR1 SGHRS and CDR2 YFSETQ come from the germline V gene. The CDR3 nucleotides read TGCGCCAGCAGCTTGTTGGGGGCGAGAGATACGCAGTATTTT. As protein: CASSLLGARDTQYF.

The chain has TRBV4-3 and TRBJ1-4, with D uncertain. This CDR3 comprises 15 residues. Trimming stripped 1 base from V and 5 bases from J, with 11 bases between. Looked up from germline, CDR1 is LGHNA and CDR2 is YSLEER. The CDR3, as DNA: TGCGCCAGCAGCCAAGGGGGAGGGTCAAATGAAAAACTGTTTTTT. Translated, it gives CASSQGGGSNEKLFF.

The chain recombines TRBV4-1 with TRBJ1-5; D gene unclear. V was shortened by 4 bases and J by 7 bases, with 14 bases between the two germline ends. The CDR3 runs 14 residues. Germline-derived CDR1 and CDR2 are MGHRA and YSYEKL. This CDR3 reads CASSPFFVSQPQHF. CDR3 sequence (DNA): TGCGCCAGCAGCCCTTTCTTCGTTTCCCAGCCCCAGCATTTT.

J is TRBJ1-2 and V is TRBV28; no reliable D call. V was shortened by 2 bases and J by 6 bases, with 16 bases between the two germline ends. The CDR3 has 15 amino acids. Germline lookup yields CDR1 MDHEN and CDR2 SYDVKM. Here the CDR3 reads CASSLGATRTDGYTF. The CDR3 DNA reads as TGTGCCAGCAGTTTAGGTGCCACTAGGACTGATGGCTACACCTTC.

V usage is TRBV19 and J usage is TRBJ1-1; 8 bases are shared with TRBD1. The CDR3 runs to 14 residues. The ends lost 2 bases at V and 3 bases at J; junction bases unmatched: 2. In germline, CDR1 is LNHDA, CDR2 SQIVND (reference sequence). DNA of the CDR3: TGTGCCAGTAGTATACAGGGGGCTGACACTGAAGCTTTCTTT. Its protein is CASSIQGADTEAFF.

This sequence joins TRBV6-2 or TRBV6-3 and TRBJ2-7; possible D gene TRBD2, 5 bases. CDR1 and CDR2 from the germline V gene are MNHEY and SVGEGT. The CDR3 extends over 13 amino acids. The V end was cut by 5 bases, the J end by 2 bases, with 10 bases between. The CDR3 DNA follows: TGTGCCAGCAGTAAGCCTAGCCCCTACGAGCAGTACTTC. It is translated as CASSKPSPYEQYF.

V gene TRBV21-1 combines with J gene TRBJ1-2; TRBD1 was called by the table and not checked on the DNA. TRBV21-1 is recorded as a pseudogene. The CDR3 is 17 amino acids. The CDR3 reads CASSKSVTGGFMCGYTF. CDR3 nucleotides: TGTGCCAGCAGCAAATCCGTGACAGGGGGCTTTATGTGTGGCTACACCTTC.

The rearrangement links TRBV11-3 to TRBJ2-5; 10 bases align to TRBD1. CDR1 SGHNT and CDR2 YENEEA come from the germline V gene. CDR3 length equals 16 residues. The V segment lost 5 bases and the J segment 2 bases; nucleotides outside the gene matches: 8. CDR3 bases: TGTGCCAGCAGCGAAGGGGACAGGGGAGGGCAAGAGACCCAGTACTTC. Protein: CASSEGDRGGQETQYF. The full variable domain, in which reference TRBV11-3 and TRBJ2-5 provide the parts outside the CDR3, is EAGVVQSPRYKIIEKKQPVAFWCNPISGHNTLYWYLQNLGQGPELLIRYENEEAVDDSQLPKDRFSAERLKGVDSTLKIQPAELGDSAVYLCASSEGDRGGQETQYFGPGTRLLVL.

The J gene is TRBJ2-5, the V gene TRBV2; no reliable D call. CDR1 is SNHLY and CDR2 is FYNNEI in the germline V gene. V lost 7 bases, J lost 1 base, and 10 bases lay in between. This CDR3 comprises 13 residues. The CDR3 reads CASIRATQETQYF. The CDR3 DNA reads TGTGCCAGCATACGCGCGACCCAAGAGACCCAGTACTTC.

The chain employs TRBV28 and TRBJ1-4; D unclear. V was trimmed by 2 bases and J by 5 bases, leaving 15 bases between them. Germline CDR1 reads MDHEN; CDR2 reads SYDVKM. The CDR3 has 16 residues. For the CDR3, the DNA is TGTGCCAGCAGTTTAGGTGGTAGGGCAGCAAATGAAAAACTGTTTTTT. As protein: CASSLGGRAANEKLFF.

The chain is built from TRBV5-1 and TRBJ2-7; D is undetermined. This CDR3 is built from 14 residues. The V gene's germline CDR1 is SGHRS and CDR2 YFSETQ. V was clipped by 0 bases and J by 5 bases, with 12 bases between them. CDR3 region: CASSLANGYNEQYF. The CDR3 nucleotides are TGCGCCAGCAGCTTGGCCAACGGGTACAACGAGCAGTACTTC.

This chain joins TRBV7-2 and TRBJ1-4; D unresolved. CDR1 is SGHTA and CDR2 is FQGNSA in the germline V gene. Trimming stripped 5 bases from V and 7 bases from J, with 11 bases between. This CDR3 is built from 13 residues. The CDR3 coding sequence is TGTGCCAGCAGCCCCACGTATTCTGAAAAACTGTTTTTT. It encodes CASSPTYSEKLFF.

The V call is TRBV27, the J call TRBJ1-4; a weak D match, TRBD1 (5 bases). In germline, CDR1 is MNHEY, CDR2 SMNVEV (reference sequence). V lost 5 bases and J 6 bases, leaving 16 bases between the germline ends. This CDR3 region has 15 residues. The CDR3 reads CASSPWQDSYEKLFF. CDR3 bases: TGTGCCAGCAGTCCGTGGCAAGACAGCTATGAAAAACTGTTTTTT.

This rearrangement joins TRBV10-3 to TRBJ1-5; D unclear. The CDR3 has 12 residues. With 10 bases removed from V and 4 bases from J, the gap between germline ends came to 11 bases. Germline CDR1 and CDR2: ENHRY and SYGVKD. The CDR3 DNA reads TGTGCCACCGCGACCGGTAATCAGCCCCAGCATTTT. Amino acid sequence: CATATGNQPQHF.

This clone is large in the sample. The chain couples TRBV7-9 to TRBJ2-5; the match to TRBD2 covers 12 bases. CDR1 is SEHNR and CDR2 is FQNEAQ in the germline V gene (reference sequence). The CDR3 has 17 residues. V was pared by 3 bases and J by 2 bases, with 7 bases of the junction left unmatched. CDR3 DNA sequence: TGTGCCAGCAGCTTTGCTACCGGGACTAGCGGGCAAGAGACCCAGTACTTC. Encoded protein: CASSFATGTSGQETQYF.